Listed here are 4 T cell receptor beta chains from one sample, sequenced in a study of T cell changes during pregnancy in multiple sclerosis. Sequencing was performed with immunoSEQ multiplex PCR; in TCRdb, only in-frame clones are kept and a portion is missing. The sample records tens of thousands of clones, 85% to 90% being singletons. The source material was CD8+ T cells from peripheral blood mononuclear cells, sampled after pregnancy. Receptor source: a female donor with multiple sclerosis, enrolled in a pregnancy study.

The V call is TRBV5-1, the J call TRBJ2-5; 7 bases match TRBD1. The CDR3 runs to 15 residues. Trimming removed 0 bases from V and 5 bases from J; junction bases left unmatched: 7. Germline CDR1 reads SGHRS; CDR2 reads YFSETQ. The CDR3 nucleotides read TGCGCCAGCAGCTTGGAACAGGGGATTTTGGAGACCCAGTACTTC. This sequence encodes CASSLEQGILETQYF.

The chain has TRBV10-3 and TRBJ1-5; D not resolved. The ends were cut back, 0 bases at V and 7 bases at J, with 7 bases in the middle. CDR1 is ENHRY, CDR2 SYGVKD, per germline. CDR3 length: 13 amino acids. For the CDR3, the DNA is TGTGCCATCAGTGAGTCCTTTTTCCAGCCCCAGCATTTT. It encodes CAISESFFQPQHF.

The V call is TRBV6-5, the J call TRBJ2-7, with 8 positions matching TRBD1. Germline CDR1 MNHEY, CDR2 SVGAGI. The trim removed 0 bases at V and 11 bases at J, leaving 12 bases unmatched. This CDR3 is 15 amino acids long. For the CDR3, the DNA is TGTGCCAGCAGTTACTCTTCCAGGGGGCTACCAGTCGAGTACTTC. As protein: CASSYSSRGLPVEYF.

Comment on this clone: The CDR3 end shows no conserved phenylalanine or tryptophan, and so a read error is likely. Because the CDR3's place on the DNA is in doubt, the DNA is left out and the CDR3 is given as listed by TCRdb. The chain has TRBV19 and TRBJ1-5; the tabulated D call, TRBD1, remains unverified against the DNA. From its first to its last residue, the CDR3 has 9 amino acids. CDR1 is LNHDA and CDR2 is SQIVND in the germline V gene (reference sequence). CDR3 loop: CASSPPLPS.